This TCR beta chain was retrieved from a study of control samples from healthy donors and cancer patients. TCRdb keeps only in-frame clones here, not all; method: immunoSEQ multiplex PCR. Among approximately 100,000 clones listed, around 80% were seen once. The sample taken for sequencing was blood. This receptor was taken from a man in his fifties or sixties in good health.

CDR3 in DNA: TGTGCCAGTAGATTGACAGGGGGTCTTTCTGGAAACACCATATATTTT. Its protein is CASRLTGGLSGNTIYF. The chain carries TRBV19 and TRBJ1-3, with 9 positions matching TRBD1. This CDR3 is built from 16 residues. CDR1 and CDR2 from the germline V gene are LNHDA and SQIVND (reference sequence). J was trimmed by 1 base and V by 6 bases; bases with no gene match: 7.